This T cell receptor (beta chain) came from a study of blood T cell repertoires in COVID-19. Across the study: Italy, Spain and the United States were the sources of the convalescent and acute COVID-19 samples. Nucleic acid was either cDNA or gDNA, and it came from T cells, B-cell-depleted T cells, or PBMCs.

In the original analysis: Amplification of reference gene primers was used by the study to estimate nucleated cell counts. Using immunoSEQ multiplex PCR, the repertoire was profiled, and TCRdb retains in-frame clones only, with some absent. From that table come the V and J calls and clone size; the DNA was used to work out D and trimming. The sample has 240,000 or so clones, 88% seen once. The CDR3 is made up of 16 amino acids. Germline V CDR1 and CDR2: LNHDA, SQIVND (reference sequence). V shed 7 bases, J shed 6 bases, and the junction held 17 bases outside the gene matches. The material sequenced was peripheral blood. This receptor was identified in a woman aged 40 to 50 who had recovered from COVID-19. The V gene is TRBV19, the J gene TRBJ1-2; 7 positions match TRBD1. In DNA form, the CDR3 reads TGTGCCAGTACCAAAGGGGGGACAGCCTACCGACATGGCTACACCTTC. It is translated as CASTKGGTAYRHGYTF.